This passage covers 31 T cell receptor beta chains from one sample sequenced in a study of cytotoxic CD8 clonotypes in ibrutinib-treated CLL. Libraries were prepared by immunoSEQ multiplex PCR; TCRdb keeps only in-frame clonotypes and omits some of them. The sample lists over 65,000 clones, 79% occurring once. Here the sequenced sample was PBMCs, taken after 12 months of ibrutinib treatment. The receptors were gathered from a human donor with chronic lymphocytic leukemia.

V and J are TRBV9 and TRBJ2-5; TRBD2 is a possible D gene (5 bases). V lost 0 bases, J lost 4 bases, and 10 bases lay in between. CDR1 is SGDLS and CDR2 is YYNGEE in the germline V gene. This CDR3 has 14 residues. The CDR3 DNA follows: TGTGCCAGCAGCGTAGCGGGGAGTGGAGAGACCCAGTACTTC. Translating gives CASSVAGSGETQYF.

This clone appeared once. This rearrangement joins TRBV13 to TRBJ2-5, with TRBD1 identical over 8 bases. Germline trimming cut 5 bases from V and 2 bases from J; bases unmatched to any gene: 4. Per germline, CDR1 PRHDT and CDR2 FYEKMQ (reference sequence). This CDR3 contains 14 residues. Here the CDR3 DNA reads TGTGCCAGCAGCGACCGGACAGGGCAAGAGACCCAGTACTTC. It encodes CASSDRTGQETQYF.

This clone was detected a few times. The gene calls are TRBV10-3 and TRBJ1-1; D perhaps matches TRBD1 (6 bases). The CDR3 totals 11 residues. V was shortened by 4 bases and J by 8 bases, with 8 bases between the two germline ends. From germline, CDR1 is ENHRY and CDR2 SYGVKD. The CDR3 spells CAISGGREAFF. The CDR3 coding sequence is TGTGCCATCAGTGGGGGGCGCGAAGCTTTCTTT.

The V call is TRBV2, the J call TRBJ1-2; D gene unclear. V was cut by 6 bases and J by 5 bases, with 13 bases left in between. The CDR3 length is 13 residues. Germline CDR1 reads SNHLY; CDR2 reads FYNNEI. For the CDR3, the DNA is TGTGCCAGCAGCCCCCCCGCGGGGTATGGCTACACCTTC. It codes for CASSPPAGYGYTF.

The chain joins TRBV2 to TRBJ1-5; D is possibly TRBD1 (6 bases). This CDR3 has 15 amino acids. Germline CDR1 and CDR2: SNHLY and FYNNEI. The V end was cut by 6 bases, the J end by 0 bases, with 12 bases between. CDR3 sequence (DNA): TGTGCCAGCAGCCCCAGGGGATATAGCAATCAGCCCCAGCATTTT. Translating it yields CASSPRGYSNQPQHF.

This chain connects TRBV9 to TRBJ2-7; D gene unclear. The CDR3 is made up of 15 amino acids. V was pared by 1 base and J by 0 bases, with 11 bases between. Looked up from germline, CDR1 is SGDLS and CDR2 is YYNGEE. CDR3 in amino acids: CASSVHPGPSYEQYF. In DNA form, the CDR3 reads TGTGCCAGCAGCGTACACCCGGGCCCCTCCTACGAGCAGTACTTC. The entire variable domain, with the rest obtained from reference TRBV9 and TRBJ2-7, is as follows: DSGVTQTPKHLITATGQRVTLRCSPRSGDLSVYWYQQSLDQGLQFLIQYYNGEERAKGNILERFSAQQFPDLHSELNLSSLELGDSALYFCASSVHPGPSYEQYFGPGTRLTVT.

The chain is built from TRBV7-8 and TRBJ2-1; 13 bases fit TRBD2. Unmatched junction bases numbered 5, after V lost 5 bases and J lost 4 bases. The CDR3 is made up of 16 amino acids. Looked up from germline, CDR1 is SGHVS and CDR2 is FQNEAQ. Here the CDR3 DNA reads TGTGCCAGCAGCCCCGGGACTAGCGGGACGTACAATGAGCAGTTCTTC. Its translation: CASSPGTSGTYNEQFF.

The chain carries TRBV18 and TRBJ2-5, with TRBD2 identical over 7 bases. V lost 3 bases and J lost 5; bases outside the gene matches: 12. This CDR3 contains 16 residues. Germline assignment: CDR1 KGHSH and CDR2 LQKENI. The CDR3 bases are TGTGCCAGCTCACCGCCGCGGGGGTCGGCATGGGAGACCCAGTACTTC. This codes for CASSPPRGSAWETQYF. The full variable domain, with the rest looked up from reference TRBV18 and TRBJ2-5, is NAGVMQNPRHLVRRRGQEARLRCSPMKGHSHVYWYRQLPEEGLKFMVYLQKENIIDESGMPKERFSAEFPKEGPSILRIQQVVRGDSAAYFCASSPPRGSAWETQYFGPGTRLLVL.

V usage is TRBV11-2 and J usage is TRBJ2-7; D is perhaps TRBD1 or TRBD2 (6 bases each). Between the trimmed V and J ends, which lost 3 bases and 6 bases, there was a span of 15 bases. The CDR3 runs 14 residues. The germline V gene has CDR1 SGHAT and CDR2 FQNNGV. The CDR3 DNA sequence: TGTGCCAGCAGCTTTGGGGGCTTGGAGGGCGAGCAGTACTTC. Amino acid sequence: CASSFGGLEGEQYF.

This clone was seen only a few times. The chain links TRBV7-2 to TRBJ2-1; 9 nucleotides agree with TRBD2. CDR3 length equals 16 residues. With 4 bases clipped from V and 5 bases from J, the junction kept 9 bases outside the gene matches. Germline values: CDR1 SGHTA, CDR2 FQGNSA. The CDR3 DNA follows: TGTGCCAGCAGCTCCGAATCGGCTAGCGGGGACAATGAGCAGTTCTTC. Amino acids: CASSSESASGDNEQFF.

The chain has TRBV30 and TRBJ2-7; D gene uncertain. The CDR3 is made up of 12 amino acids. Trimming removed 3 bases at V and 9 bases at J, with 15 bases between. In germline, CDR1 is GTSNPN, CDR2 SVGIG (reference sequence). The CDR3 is CAWSLRAASQYF. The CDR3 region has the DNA TGTGCCTGGAGCTTAAGGGCGGCGTCGCAGTACTTC.

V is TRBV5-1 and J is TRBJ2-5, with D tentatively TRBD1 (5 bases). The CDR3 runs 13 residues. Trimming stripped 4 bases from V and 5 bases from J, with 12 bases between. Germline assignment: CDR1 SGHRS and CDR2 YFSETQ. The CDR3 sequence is CASSGAPEETQYF. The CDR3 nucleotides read TGCGCCAGCAGCGGGGCCCCCGAGGAGACCCAGTACTTC. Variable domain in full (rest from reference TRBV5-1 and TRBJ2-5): KAGVTQTPRYLIKTRGQQVTLSCSPISGHRSVSWYQQTPGQGLQFLFEYFSETQRNKGNFPGRFSGRQFSNSRSEMNVSTLELGDSALYLCASSGAPEETQYFGPGTRLLVL.

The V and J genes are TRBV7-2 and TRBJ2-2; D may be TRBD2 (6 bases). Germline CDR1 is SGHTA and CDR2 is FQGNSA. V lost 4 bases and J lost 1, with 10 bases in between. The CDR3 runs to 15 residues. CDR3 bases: TGTGCCAGCAGCTCCAGTAGCGGGAACACCGGGGAGCTGTTTTTT. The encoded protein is CASSSSSGNTGELFF.

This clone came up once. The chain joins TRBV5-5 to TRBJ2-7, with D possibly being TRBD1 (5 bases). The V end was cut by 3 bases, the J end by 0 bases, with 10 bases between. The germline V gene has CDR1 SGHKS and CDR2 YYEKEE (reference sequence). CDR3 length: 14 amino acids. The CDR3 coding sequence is TGTGCCAGCAGCTACGACAGTGGCTCCTACGAGCAGTACTTC. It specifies CASSYDSGSYEQYF.

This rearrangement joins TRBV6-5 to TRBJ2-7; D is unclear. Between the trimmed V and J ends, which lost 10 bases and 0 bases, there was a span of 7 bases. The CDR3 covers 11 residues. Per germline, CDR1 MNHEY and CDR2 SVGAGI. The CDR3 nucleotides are TGTGCCACCTCAAACTCCTACGAGCAGTACTTC. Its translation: CATSNSYEQYF.

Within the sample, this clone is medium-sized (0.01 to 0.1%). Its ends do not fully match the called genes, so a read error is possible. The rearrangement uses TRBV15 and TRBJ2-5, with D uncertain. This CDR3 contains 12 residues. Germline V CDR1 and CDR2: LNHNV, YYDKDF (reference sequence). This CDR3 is CATSRDQQTQYF. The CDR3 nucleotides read TGTGCCACCAGCAGGGACCAACAGACCCAGTACTTC.

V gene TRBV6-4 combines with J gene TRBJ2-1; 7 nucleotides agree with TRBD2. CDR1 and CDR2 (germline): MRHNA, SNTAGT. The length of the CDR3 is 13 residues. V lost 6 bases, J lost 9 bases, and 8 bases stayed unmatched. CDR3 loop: CASSGLENSEQFF. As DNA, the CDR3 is TGTGCCAGCAGCGGACTAGAGAACAGTGAGCAGTTCTTC.

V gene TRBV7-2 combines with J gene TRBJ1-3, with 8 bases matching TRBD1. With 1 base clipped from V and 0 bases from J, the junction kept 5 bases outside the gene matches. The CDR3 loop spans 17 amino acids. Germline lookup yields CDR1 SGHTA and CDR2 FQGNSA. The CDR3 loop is CASSLGPTGGSGNTIYF. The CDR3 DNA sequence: TGTGCCAGCAGCTTAGGGCCCACAGGGGGCTCTGGAAACACCATATATTTT.

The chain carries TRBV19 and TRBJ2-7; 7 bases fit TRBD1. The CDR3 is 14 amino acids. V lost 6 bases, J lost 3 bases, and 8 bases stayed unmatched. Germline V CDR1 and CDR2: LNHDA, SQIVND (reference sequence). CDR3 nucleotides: TGTGCCAGTAGCCCCCAGGGGGAAGACTACGAGCAGTACTTC. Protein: CASSPQGEDYEQYF.

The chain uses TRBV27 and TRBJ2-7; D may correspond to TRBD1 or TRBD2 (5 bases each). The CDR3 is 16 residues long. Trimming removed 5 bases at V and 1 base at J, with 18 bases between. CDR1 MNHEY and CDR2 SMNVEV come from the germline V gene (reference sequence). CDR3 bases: TGTGCCAGCAGTCCACCTTGGGGGTCGGGTTCCTACGAGCAGTACTTC. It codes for CASSPPWGSGSYEQYF.

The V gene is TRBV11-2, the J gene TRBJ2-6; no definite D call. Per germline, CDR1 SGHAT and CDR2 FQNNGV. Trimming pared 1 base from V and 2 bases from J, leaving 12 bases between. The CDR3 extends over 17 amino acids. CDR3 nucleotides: TGTGCCAGCAGCTTAGGCCCAGTGCTGGCTGGGGCCAACGTCCTGACTTTC. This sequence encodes CASSLGPVLAGANVLTF.

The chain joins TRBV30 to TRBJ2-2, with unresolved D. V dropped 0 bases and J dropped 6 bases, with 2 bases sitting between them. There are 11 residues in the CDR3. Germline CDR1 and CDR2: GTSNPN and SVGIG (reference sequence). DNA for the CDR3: TGTGCCTGGAGTGTACCCGGGGAGCTGTTTTTT. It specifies CAWSVPGELFF.

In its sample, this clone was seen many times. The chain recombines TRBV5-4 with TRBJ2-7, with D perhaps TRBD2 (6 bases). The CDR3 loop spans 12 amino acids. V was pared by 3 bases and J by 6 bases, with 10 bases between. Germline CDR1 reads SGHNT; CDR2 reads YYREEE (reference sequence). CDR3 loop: CASSWDSTEQYF. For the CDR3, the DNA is TGTGCCAGCAGCTGGGACTCCACCGAGCAGTACTTC.

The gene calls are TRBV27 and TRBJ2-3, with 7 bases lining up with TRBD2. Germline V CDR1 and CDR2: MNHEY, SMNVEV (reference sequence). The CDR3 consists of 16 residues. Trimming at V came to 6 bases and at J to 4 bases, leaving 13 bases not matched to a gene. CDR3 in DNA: TGTGCCAGCAGCCGCAGGTGGCGGGAGTGGGCAGATACGCAGTATTTT. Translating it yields CASSRRWREWADTQYF.

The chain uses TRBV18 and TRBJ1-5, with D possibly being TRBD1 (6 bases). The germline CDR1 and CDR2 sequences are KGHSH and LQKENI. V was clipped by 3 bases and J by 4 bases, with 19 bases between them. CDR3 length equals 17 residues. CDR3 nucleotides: TGTGCCAGCTCACCCAAGGAGGGACAATCATCAAATCAGCCCCAGCATTTT. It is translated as CASSPKEGQSSNQPQHF.

In DNA form, the CDR3 reads TGTGCCAGCAGCAGCTCGGGGAATGAGCAGTTCTTC. It translates to CASSSSGNEQFF. J is TRBJ2-1 and V is TRBV4-2; tentative D call: TRBD2 (5 bases). The V and J ends lost 5 bases and 7 bases respectively, with 9 bases between them. CDR1 LGHNA and CDR2 YNFKEQ come from the germline V gene. The CDR3 consists of 12 residues.

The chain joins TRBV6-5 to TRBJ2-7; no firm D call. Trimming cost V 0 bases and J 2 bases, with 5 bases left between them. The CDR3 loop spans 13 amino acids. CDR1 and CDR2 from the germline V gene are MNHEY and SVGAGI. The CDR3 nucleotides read TGTGCCAGCAGTTACTCGCCCGCCTACGAGCAGTACTTC. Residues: CASSYSPAYEQYF.

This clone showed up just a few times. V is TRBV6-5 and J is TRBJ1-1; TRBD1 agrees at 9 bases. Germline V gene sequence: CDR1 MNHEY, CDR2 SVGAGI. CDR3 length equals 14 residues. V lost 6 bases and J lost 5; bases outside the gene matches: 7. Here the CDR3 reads CASSRQGVSTEAFF. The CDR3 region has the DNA TGTGCCAGCAGCCGACAGGGGGTATCAACTGAAGCTTTCTTT.

CDR3 nucleotide sequence: TGCGCCAGCGGGCCGGAGGCAGGTCATTATGGCTACACCTTC. It is translated as CASGPEAGHYGYTF. The gene calls are TRBV5-1 and TRBJ1-2; D unclear. V lost 7 bases and J 5 bases, leaving 18 bases between the germline ends. The CDR3 spans 14 residues. CDR1 is SGHRS and CDR2 is YFSETQ in the germline V gene.

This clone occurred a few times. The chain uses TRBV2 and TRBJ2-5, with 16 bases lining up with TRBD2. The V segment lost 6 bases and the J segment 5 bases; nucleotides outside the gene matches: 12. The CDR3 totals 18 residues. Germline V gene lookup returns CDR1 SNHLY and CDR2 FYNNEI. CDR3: CASSPAGTSGGAWETQYF. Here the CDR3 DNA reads TGTGCCAGCAGCCCCGCCGGGACTAGCGGGGGGGCCTGGGAGACCCAGTACTTC.

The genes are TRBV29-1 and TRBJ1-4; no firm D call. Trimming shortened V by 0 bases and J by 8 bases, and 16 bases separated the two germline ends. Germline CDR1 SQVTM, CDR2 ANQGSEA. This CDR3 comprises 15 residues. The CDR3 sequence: CSVEDWRAVGEKLFF. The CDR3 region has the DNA TGCAGCGTTGAAGATTGGAGGGCCGTAGGGGAAAAACTGTTTTTT.